What follows are 2 T cell receptor beta chains derived from one specimen sequenced in a study of T cells in Graves' hyperthyroidism and ophthalmopathy. RNA transcripts were the template for amplifying TCR beta CDR3 regions. Researchers ran a first-round RT-PCR on the TCR CDR3 using the HTBI primer set. TCRdb processed the multiplex PCR reads anew with MiXCR; each CDR3 protein has one entry. The table has a few hundred thousand distinct CDR3 sequences, 15% to 18% seen once. Sequenced: blood. The source of these receptors is a young woman with Graves' hyperthyroidism that later progressed to Graves' ophthalmopathy.

The rearrangement links TRBV9 to TRBJ2-2, with D perhaps assigned TRBD1 or TRBD2 (5 bases each). This CDR3 contains 15 residues. CDR1 is SGDLS and CDR2 is YYNGEE in the germline V gene. The V end lost 4 bases, the J end lost 8 bases, and 18 bases lay between the germline ends. The CDR3 bases are TGTGCCAGCAGCCCCACCGGGACCCCGGCGGGGGAGCTGTTTTTT. Its translation: CASSPTGTPAGELFF.

This clonotype turned up a few times. The chain joins TRBV15 to TRBJ1-5, with no clear D. Germline-derived CDR1 and CDR2 are LNHNV and YYDKDF (reference sequence). The CDR3 runs to 12 residues. V lost 4 bases and J 6 bases, leaving 7 bases between the germline ends. The CDR3 reads CATSTGSQPQHF. In DNA form, the CDR3 reads TGTGCCACCAGCACAGGAAGTCAGCCCCAGCATTTT.